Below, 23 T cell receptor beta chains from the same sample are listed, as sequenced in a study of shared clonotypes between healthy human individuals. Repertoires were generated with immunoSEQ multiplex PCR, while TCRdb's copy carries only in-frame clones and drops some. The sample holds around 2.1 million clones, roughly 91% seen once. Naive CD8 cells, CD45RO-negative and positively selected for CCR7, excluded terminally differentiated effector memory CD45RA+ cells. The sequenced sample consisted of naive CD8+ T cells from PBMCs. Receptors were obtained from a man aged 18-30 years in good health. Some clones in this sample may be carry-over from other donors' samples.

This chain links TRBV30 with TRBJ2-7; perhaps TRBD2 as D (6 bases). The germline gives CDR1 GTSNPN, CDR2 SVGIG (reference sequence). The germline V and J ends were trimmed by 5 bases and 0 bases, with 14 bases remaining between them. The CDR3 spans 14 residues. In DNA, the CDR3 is TGTGCCTGGGGTTTCCGGGGGTTCTCCTACGAGCAGTACTTC. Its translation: CAWGFRGFSYEQYF.

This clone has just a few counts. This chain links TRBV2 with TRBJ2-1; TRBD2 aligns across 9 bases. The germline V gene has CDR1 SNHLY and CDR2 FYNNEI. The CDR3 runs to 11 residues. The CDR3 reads CAVLAGREQFF. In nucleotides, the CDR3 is TGTGCGGTGCTAGCGGGACGAGAGCAGTTCTTC.

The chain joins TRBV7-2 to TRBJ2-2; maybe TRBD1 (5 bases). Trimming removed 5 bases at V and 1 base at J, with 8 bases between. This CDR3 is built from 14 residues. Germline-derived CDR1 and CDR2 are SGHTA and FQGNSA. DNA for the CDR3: TGTGCCAGCAGCCCAGACAGGAACACCGGGGAGCTGTTTTTT. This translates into CASSPDRNTGELFF. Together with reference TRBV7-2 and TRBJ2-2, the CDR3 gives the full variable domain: GAGVSQSPSNKVTEKGKDVELRCDPISGHTALYWYRQSLGQGLEFLIYFQGNSAPDKSGLPSDRFSAERTGGSVSTLTIQRTQQEDSAVYLCASSPDRNTGELFFGEGSRLTVL.

CDR3 region: CASSFEFGLAGKNEQFF. The CDR3 DNA reads as TGTGCCAGCAGCTTTGAATTCGGACTAGCGGGGAAAAATGAGCAGTTCTTC. The genes are TRBV7-3 and TRBJ2-1; TRBD2 agrees at 12 bases. J gave up 7 bases and V 3 bases, and 10 bases lay outside the gene matches. Germline assignment: CDR1 SGHTA and CDR2 FQGTGA. The CDR3 loop spans 17 amino acids.

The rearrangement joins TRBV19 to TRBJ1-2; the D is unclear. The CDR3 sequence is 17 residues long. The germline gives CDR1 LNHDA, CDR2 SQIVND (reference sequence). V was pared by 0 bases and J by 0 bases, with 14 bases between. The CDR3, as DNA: TGTGCCAGTAGTATAGATCTATCGGAGGGTACTAACTATGGCTACACCTTC. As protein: CASSIDLSEGTNYGYTF.

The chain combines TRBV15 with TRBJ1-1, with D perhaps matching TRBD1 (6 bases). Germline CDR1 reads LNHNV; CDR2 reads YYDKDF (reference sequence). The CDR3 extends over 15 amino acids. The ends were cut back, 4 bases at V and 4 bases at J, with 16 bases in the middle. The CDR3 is CATSMSRGAGTEAFF. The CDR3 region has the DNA TGTGCCACCAGCATGTCTCGGGGGGCTGGCACTGAAGCTTTCTTT.

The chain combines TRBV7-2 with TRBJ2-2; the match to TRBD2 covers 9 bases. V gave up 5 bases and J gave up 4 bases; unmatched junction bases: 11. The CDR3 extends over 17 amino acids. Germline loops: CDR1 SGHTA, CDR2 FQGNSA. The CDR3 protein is CASSLRLAGSGTGELFF. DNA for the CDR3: TGTGCCAGCAGCCTGAGGCTAGCGGGATCGGGCACCGGGGAGCTGTTTTTT.

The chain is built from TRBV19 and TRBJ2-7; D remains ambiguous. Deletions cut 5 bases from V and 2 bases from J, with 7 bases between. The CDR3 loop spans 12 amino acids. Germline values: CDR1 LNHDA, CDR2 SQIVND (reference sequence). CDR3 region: CASSQTTYEQYF. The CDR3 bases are TGTGCCAGTAGTCAGACCACCTACGAGCAGTACTTC.

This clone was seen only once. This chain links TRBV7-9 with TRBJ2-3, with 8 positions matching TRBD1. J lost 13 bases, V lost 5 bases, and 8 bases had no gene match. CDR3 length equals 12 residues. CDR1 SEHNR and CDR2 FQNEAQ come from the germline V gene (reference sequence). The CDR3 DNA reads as TGTGCCAGCAGCCCCTGGACAGGGAAGGAGTATTTT. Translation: CASSPWTGKEYF.

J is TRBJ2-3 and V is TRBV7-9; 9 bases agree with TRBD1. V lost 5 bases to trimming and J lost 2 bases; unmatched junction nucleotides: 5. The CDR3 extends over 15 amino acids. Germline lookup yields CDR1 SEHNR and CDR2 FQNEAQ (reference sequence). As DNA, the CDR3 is TGTGCCAGCAGCGAGACAGGGGGTCCCACAGATACGCAGTATTTT. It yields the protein CASSETGGPTDTQYF.

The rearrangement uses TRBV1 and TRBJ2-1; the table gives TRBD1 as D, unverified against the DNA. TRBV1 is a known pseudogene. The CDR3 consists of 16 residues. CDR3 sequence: CTSKPLGDRGRNEQFF. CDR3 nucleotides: TGCACCAGCAAACCGCTTGGGGACAGGGGTCGAAATGAGCAGTTCTTC.

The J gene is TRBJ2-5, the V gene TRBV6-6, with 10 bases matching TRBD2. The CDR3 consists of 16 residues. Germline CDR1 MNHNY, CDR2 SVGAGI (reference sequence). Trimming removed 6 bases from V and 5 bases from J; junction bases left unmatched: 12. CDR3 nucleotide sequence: TGTGCCAGCAGATACGTACCGGGACTAGCGTGGGAGACCCAGTACTTC. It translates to CASRYVPGLAWETQYF.

CDR3 protein: CATSRDGEGKNTEAFF. DNA of the CDR3: TGTGCCACCAGCAGAGACGGGGAGGGGAAGAACACTGAAGCTTTCTTT. The chain combines TRBV15 with TRBJ1-1; D is possibly TRBD1 (5 bases). V dropped 0 bases and J dropped 1 base, with 12 bases sitting between them. There are 16 residues in the CDR3. CDR1 and CDR2 from the germline V gene are LNHNV and YYDKDF (reference sequence).

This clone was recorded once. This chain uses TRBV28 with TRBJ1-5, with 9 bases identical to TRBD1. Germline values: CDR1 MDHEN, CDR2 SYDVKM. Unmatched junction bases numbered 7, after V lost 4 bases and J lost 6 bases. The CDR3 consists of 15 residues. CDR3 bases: TGTGCCAGCAGTTACAGGGGGCTATCGGTTCAGCCCCAGCATTTT. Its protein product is CASSYRGLSVQPQHF.

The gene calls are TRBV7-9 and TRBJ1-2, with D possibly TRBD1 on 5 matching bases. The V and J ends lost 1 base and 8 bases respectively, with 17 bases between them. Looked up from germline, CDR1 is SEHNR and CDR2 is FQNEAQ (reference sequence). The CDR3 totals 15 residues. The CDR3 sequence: CASSLGFRRDRGYTF. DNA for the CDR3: TGTGCCAGCAGCTTAGGATTTCGCAGGGATAGAGGCTACACCTTC.

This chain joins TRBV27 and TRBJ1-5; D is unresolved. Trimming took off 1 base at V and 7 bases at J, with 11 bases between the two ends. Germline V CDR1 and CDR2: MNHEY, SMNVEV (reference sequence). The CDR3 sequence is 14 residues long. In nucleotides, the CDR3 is TGTGCCAGCAGTTTATGGGGAGGGATCCAGCCCCAGCATTTT. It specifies CASSLWGGIQPQHF.

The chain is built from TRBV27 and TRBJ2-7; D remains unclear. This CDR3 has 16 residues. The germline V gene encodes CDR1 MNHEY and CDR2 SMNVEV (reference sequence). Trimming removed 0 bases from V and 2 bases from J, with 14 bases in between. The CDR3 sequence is CASSLSRGSLTYEQYF. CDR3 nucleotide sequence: TGTGCCAGCAGTTTATCCCGTGGCAGCCTTACCTACGAGCAGTACTTC.

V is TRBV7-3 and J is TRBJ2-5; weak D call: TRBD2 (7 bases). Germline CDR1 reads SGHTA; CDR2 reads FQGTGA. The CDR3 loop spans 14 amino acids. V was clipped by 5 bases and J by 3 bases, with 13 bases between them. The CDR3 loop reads CASSRRGTKETQYF. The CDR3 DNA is TGTGCCAGCAGCCGGAGGGGGACTAAAGAGACCCAGTACTTC.

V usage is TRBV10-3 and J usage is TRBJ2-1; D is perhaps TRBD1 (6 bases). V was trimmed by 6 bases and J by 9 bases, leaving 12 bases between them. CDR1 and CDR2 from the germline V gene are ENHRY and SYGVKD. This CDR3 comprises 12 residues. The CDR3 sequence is CAIRRRTAEQFF. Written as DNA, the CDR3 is TGTGCCATCAGGAGAAGGACAGCTGAGCAGTTCTTC.

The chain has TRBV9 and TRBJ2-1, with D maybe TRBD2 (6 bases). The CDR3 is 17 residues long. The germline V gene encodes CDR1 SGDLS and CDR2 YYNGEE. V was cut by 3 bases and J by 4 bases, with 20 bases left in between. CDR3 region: CASSGTRGLGVYNEQFF. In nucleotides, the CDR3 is TGTGCCAGCAGCGGGACCCGGGGGTTAGGGGTATACAATGAGCAGTTCTTC.

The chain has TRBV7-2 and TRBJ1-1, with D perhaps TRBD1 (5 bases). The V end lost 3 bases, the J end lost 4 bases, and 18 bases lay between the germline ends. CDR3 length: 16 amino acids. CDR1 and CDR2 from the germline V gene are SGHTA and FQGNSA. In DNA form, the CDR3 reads TGTGCCAGCAGCTTGTTCAGGGTTGGCTCAACCACTGAAGCTTTCTTT. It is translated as CASSLFRVGSTTEAFF.

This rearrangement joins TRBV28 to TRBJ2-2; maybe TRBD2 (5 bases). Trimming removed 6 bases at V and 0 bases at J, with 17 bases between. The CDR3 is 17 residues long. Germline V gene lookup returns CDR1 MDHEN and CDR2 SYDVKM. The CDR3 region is CASSPGLSNANTGELFF. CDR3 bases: TGTGCCAGCAGCCCAGGACTGTCAAACGCGAACACCGGGGAGCTGTTTTTT.

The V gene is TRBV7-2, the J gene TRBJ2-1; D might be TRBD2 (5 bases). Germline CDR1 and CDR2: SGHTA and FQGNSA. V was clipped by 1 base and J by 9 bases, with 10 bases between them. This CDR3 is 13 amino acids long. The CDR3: CASSLGGKSEQFF. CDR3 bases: TGTGCCAGCAGCTTAGGAGGGAAGAGTGAGCAGTTCTTC.